This T cell receptor (beta chain) stems from a study of blood T cells in healthy people across ages. A second PCR of 7 to 11 cycles used a sample-barcoded 5' primer and a J-beta primer mix. One entry per CDR3 protein, called by TCRdb with MiXCR from the 5' RACE reads. The sample carries some 1.1 million distinct CDR3 sequences, roughly two fifths recorded once. This CDR3 has 14 amino acids. Per germline, CDR1 MNHNS and CDR2 SASEGT. Sequencing was carried out using blood. The clonotype originates from a man aged 18 to 30 in good health. The chain couples TRBV6-1 to TRBJ2-4; 7 bases match TRBD2. The J call may be incorrect, as the DNA end agrees better with TRBJ2-5. The CDR3, as DNA: TGTGCCAGCAGGGCTAGCGGCGTACAAGAGACCCAGTACTTC. As protein: CASRASGVQETQYF.